In this sample, the clone carrying this T cell receptor (beta chain) turned up a few times. Antigen specificity is unknown. The junction differs from germline at one of its ends, possibly a read error. CDR3 length equals 14 residues. CDR1 is SNHLY and CDR2 is FYNNEI in the germline V gene. Original methodology: The authors used CDR3 differences across clinicopathological groups to build a distant-metastasis classifier for papillary thyroid cancer. TCRdb re-called the PCR reads with MiXCR. What appears here as the V and J calls and clone size reflects TCRdb's work, not the paper's. The data contain around 15,000 clones, 3.7% of them singletons. Ahead of thyroid surgery, no patient had received treatment of any kind. The data are from a study of metastatic and nonmetastatic thyroid tumors. Study at large: Patients with malignant and benign thyroid disease provided blood and tumor or nodule tissue, whose repertoires were compared.

Findings and caveats of the study: Reports indicated that malignant thyroid tumors showed significantly higher TCR beta diversity than benign nodules did, in blood and tumor.

The sequencing sample was made of tumor tissue. The source is a female donor with papillary thyroid cancer or a benign thyroid nodule (not recorded which). Some clones in this sample may be carry-over from other donors' samples. The chain couples TRBV2 to TRBJ1-5; no clear D. This chain's CDR3 is CASSATAEFRPRHF. For the CDR3, the DNA is TGTGCCAGCAGCGCTACAGCGGAATTTAGGCCCCGGCATTTT.